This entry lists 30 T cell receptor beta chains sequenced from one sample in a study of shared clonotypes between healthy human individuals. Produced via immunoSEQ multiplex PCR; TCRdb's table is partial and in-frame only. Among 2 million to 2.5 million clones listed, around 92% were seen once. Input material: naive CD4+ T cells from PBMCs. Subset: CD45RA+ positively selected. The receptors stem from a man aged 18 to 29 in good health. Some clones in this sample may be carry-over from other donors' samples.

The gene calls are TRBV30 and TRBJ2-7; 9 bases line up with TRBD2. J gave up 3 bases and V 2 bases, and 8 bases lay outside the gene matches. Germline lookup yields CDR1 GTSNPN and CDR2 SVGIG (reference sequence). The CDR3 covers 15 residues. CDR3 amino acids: CAWSPGLARHYEQYF. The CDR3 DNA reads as TGTGCCTGGAGTCCCGGACTAGCGAGACACTACGAGCAGTACTTC.

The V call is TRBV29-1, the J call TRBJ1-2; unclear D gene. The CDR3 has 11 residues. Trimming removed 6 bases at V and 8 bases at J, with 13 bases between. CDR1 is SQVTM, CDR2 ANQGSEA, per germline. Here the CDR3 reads CSVGGRGGYTF. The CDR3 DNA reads TGCAGCGTCGGAGGTCGTGGAGGCTACACCTTC.

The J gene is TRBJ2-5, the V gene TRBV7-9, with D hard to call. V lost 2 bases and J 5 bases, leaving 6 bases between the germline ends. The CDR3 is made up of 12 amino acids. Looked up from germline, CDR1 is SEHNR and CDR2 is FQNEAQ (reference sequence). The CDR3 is CASSLLEETQYF. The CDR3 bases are TGTGCCAGCAGCTTATTAGAGGAGACCCAGTACTTC.

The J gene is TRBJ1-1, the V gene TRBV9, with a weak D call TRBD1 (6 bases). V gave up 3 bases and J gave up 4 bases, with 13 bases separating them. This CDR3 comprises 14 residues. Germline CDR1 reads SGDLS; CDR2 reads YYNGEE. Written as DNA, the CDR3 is TGTGCCAGCAGCGAATCGACAGGCTCCACTGAAGCTTTCTTT. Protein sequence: CASSESTGSTEAFF.

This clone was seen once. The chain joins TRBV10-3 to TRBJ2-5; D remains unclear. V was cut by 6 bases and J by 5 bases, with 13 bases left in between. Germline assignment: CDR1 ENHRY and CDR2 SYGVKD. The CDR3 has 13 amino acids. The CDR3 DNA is TGTGCCATCAGGGATTCGAGTGGGGAGACCCAGTACTTC. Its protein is CAIRDSSGETQYF.

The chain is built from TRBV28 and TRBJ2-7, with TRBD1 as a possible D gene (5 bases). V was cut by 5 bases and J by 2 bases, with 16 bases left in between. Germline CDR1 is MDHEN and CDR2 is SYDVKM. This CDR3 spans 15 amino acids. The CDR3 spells CASSTQGIKAYEQYF. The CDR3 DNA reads TGTGCCAGCAGTACCCAGGGCATAAAAGCCTACGAGCAGTACTTC.

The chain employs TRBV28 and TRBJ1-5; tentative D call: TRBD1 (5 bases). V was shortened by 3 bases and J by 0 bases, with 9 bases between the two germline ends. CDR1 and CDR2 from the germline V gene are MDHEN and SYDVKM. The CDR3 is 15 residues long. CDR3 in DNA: TGTGCCAGCAGTTTTTTGGGGGATAGCAATCAGCCCCAGCATTTT. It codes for CASSFLGDSNQPQHF.

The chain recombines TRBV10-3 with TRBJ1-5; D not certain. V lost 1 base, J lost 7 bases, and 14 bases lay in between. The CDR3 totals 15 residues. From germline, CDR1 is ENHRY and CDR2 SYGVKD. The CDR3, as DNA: TGTGCCATCAGTGAGTTCCTCCCGGGGAACCAGCCCCAGCATTTT. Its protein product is CAISEFLPGNQPQHF.

CDR3 residues: CASRDRWGRGINIQYF. The CDR3 DNA reads TGTGCCAGCAGAGACCGTTGGGGGCGCGGTATAAACATTCAGTACTTC. The chain couples TRBV2 to TRBJ2-4; possible D gene TRBD1, 6 bases. The CDR3 runs to 16 residues. Germline V gene lookup returns CDR1 SNHLY and CDR2 FYNNEI. Trimming took off 6 bases at V and 6 bases at J, with 21 bases between the two ends.

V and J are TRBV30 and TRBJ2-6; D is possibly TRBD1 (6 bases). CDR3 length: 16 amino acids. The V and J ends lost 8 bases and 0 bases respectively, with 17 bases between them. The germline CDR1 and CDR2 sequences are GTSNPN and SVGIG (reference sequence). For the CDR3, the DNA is TGTGCCACCTCGACAGGTTTCAGCTCTGGGGCCAACGTCCTGACTTTC. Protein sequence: CATSTGFSSGANVLTF.

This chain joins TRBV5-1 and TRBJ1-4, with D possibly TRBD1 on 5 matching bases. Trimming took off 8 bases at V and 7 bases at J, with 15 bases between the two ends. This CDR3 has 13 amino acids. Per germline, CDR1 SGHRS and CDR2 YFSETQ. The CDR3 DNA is TGCGCCAGTAGCGGGGGTTTGGGTGAAAAACTGTTTTTT. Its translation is CASSGGLGEKLFF.

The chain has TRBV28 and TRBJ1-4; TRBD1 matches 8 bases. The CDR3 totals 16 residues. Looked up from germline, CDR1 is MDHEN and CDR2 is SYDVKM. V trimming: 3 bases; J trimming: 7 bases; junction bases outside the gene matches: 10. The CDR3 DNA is TGTGCCAGCAGTTTGACAGGGGACCGCATCTTTGAAAAACTGTTTTTT. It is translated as CASSLTGDRIFEKLFF.

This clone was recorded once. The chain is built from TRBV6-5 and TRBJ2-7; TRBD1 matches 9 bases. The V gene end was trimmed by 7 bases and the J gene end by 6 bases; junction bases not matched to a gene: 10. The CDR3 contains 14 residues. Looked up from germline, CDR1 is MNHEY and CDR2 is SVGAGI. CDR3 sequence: CASTPNRGPGEQYF. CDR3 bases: TGTGCCAGCACCCCAAACAGGGGGCCGGGCGAGCAGTACTTC.

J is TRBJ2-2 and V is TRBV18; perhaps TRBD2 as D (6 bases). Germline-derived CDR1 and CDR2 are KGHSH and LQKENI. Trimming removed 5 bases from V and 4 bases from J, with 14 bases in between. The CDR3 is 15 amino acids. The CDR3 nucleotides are TGTGCCAGCTCATCGTACGGGAGCACCACCGGGGAGCTGTTTTTT. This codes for CASSSYGSTTGELFF.

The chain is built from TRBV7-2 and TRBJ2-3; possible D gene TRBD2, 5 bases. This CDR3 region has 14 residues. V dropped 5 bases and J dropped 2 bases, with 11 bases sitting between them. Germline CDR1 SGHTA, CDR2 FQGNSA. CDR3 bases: TGTGCCAGCAGCCCAACCCGGGACACAGATACGCAGTATTTT. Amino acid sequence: CASSPTRDTDTQYF.

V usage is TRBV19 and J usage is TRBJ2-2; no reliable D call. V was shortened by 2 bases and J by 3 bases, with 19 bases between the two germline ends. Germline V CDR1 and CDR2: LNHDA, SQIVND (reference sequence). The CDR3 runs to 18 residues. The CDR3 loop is CASSINGPRYTYTGELFF. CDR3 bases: TGTGCCAGTAGTATAAATGGGCCACGGTACACTTACACCGGGGAGCTGTTTTTT.

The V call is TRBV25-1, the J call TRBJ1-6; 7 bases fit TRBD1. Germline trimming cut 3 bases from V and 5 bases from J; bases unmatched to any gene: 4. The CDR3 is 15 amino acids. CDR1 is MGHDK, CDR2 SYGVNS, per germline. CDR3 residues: CASSDRTGHNSPLHF. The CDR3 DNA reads TGTGCCAGCAGTGACCGGACAGGCCATAATTCACCCCTCCACTTT.

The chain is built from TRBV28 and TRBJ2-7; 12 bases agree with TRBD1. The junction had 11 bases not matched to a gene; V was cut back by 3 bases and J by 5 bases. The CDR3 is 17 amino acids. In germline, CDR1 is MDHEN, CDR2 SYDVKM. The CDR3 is CASSLVFGTGGNNEQYF. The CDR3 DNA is TGTGCCAGCAGTTTGGTGTTTGGGACAGGGGGCAATAACGAGCAGTACTTC.

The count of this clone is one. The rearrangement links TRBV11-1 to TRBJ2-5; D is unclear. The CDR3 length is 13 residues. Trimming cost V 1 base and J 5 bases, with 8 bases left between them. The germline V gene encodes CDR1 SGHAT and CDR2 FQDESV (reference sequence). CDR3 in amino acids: CASSLGLGETQYF. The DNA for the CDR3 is TGTGCCAGCAGCTTAGGGTTAGGCGAGACCCAGTACTTC.

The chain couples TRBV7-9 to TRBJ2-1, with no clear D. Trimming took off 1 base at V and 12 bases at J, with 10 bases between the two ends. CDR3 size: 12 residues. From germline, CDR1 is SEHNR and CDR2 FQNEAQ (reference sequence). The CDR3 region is CASSLVGIGQFF. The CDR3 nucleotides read TGTGCCAGCAGCTTAGTGGGGATAGGGCAGTTCTTC.

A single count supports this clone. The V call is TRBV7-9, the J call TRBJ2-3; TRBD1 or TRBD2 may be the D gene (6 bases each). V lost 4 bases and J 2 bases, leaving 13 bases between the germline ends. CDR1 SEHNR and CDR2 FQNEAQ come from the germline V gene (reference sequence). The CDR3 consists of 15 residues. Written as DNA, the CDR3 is TGTGCCAGCAGCTCGCTGAGGGGGGTCACAGATACGCAGTATTTT. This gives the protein CASSSLRGVTDTQYF.

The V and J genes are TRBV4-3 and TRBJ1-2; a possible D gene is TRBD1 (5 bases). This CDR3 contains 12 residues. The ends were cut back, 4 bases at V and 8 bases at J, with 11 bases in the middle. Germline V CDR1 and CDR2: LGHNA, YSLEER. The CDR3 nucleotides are TGCGCCAGCAGCCCAGGGCTCGGGGGCTACACCTTC. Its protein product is CASSPGLGGYTF.

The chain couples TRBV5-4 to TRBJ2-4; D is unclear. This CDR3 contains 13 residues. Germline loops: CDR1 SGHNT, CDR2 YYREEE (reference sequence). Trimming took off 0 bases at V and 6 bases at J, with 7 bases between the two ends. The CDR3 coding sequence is TGTGCCAGCAGCTTGGACTCTCCAAACATTCAGTACTTC. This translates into CASSLDSPNIQYF.

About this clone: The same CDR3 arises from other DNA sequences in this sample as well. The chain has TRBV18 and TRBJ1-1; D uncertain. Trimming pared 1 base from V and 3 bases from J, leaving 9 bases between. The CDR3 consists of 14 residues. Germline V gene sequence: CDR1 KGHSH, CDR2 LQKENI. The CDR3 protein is CASSPQDGYTEAFF. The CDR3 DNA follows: TGTGCCAGCTCACCACAGGACGGTTACACTGAAGCTTTCTTT.

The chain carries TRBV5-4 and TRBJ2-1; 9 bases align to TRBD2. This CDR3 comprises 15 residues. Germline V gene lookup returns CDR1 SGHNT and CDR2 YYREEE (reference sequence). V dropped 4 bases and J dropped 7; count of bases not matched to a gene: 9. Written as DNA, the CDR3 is TGTGCCAGCAGCCTTACTCTAGCGGGACTAAATGAGCAGTTCTTC. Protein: CASSLTLAGLNEQFF.

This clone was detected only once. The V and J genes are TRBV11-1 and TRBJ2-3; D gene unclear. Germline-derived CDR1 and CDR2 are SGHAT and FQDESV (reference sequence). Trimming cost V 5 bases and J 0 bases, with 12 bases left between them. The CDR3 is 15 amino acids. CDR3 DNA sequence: TGTGCCAGCAGCCCACGGAGAACTAGCACAGATACGCAGTATTTT. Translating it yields CASSPRRTSTDTQYF.

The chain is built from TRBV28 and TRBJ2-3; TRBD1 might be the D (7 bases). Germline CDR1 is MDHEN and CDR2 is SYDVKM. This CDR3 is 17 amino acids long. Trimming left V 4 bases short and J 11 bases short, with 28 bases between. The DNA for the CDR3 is TGTGCCAGCAGTTCCCTCGTTCACCAGGGGGGTGGAAAATGGCAGTATTTT. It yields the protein CASSSLVHQGGGKWQYF.

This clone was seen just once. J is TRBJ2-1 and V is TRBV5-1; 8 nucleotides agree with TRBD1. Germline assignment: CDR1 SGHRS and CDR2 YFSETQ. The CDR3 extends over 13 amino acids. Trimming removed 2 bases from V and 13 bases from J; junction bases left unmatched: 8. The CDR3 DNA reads TGCGCCAGCAGCTTATCCCCCGGGACAGGTCAGTTCTTC. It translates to CASSLSPGTGQFF.

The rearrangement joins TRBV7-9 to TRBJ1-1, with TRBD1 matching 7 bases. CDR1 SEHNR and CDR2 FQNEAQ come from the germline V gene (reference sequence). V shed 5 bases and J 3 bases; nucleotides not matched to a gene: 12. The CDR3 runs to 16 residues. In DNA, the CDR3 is TGTGCCAGCAGCGCCAGACAGGGCGTCATGTACACTGAAGCTTTCTTT. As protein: CASSARQGVMYTEAFF.

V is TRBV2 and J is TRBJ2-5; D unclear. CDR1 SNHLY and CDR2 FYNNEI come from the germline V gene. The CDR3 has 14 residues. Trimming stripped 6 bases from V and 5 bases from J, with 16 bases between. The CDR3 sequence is CASSQNAQAETQYF. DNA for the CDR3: TGTGCCAGCAGCCAGAACGCCCAGGCGGAGACCCAGTACTTC.